This entry lists 2 T cell receptor beta chains sequenced from one sample in a study of cytomegalovirus exposure and HLA in healthy donors. The PCR ran on 60 Vbeta and 13 Jbeta primers. Data came from immunoSEQ multiplex PCR; TCRdb stores just in-frame clones and leaves some out. The data contain about 160,000 clones, roughly 70% of them singletons. Input material: PBMCs. These receptors came from a woman in her twenties or thirties in good health and CMV-seronegative.

This clone showed up just a few times. The chain employs TRBV27 and TRBJ2-7, with 8 bases identical to TRBD1. Germline V gene sequence: CDR1 MNHEY, CDR2 SMNVEV (reference sequence). There are 13 residues in the CDR3. The junction had 9 bases not matched to a gene; V was cut back by 9 bases and J by 5 bases. The CDR3 region is CASGQGSIHEQYF. CDR3 DNA sequence: TGTGCCAGTGGACAGGGATCAATCCACGAGCAGTACTTC.

This clone was observed once. The rearrangement joins TRBV2 to TRBJ2-1; TRBD2 matches 13 bases. This CDR3 is 18 amino acids long. The ends lost 4 bases at V and 8 bases at J; junction bases unmatched: 14. The germline gives CDR1 SNHLY, CDR2 FYNNEI. The CDR3, as DNA: TGTGCCAGCAGTGGATGGACTAGCGGGGGTATGACCTGGGATGAGCAGTTCTTC. Its protein is CASSGWTSGGMTWDEQFF.